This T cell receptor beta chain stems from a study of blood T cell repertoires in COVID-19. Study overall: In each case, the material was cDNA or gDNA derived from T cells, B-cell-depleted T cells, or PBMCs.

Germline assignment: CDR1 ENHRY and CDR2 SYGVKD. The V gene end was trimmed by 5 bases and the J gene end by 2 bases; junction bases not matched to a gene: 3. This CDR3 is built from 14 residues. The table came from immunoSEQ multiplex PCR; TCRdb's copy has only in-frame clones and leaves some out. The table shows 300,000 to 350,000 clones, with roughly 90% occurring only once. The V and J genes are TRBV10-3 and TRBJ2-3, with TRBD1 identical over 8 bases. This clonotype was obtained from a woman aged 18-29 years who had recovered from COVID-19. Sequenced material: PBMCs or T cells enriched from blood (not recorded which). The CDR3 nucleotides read TGTGCCATCAGTCGGGACAGGAACACAGATACGCAGTATTTT. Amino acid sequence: CAISRDRNTDTQYF.